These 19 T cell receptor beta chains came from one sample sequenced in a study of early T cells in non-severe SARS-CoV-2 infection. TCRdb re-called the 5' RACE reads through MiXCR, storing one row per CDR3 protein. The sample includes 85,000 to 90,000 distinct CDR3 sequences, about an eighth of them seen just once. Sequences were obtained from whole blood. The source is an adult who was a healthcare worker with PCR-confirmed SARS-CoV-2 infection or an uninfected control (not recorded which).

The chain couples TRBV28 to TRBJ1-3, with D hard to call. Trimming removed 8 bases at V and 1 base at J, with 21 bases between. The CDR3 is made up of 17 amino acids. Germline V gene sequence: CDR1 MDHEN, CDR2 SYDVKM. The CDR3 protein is CASFPAGVGISGNTIYF. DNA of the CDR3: TGTGCCAGCTTTCCGGCAGGCGTGGGTATTTCTGGAAACACCATATATTTT. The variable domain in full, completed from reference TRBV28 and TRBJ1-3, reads DVKVTQSSRYLVKRTGEKVFLECVQDMDHENMFWYRQDPGLGLRLIYFSYDVKMKEKGDIPEGYSVSREKKERFSLILESASTNQTSMYLCASFPAGVGISGNTIYFGEGSWLTVV.

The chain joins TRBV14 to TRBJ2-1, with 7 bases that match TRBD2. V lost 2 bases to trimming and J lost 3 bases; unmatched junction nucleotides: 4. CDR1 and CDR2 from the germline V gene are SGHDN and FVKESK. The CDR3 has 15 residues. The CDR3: CASSQRDYLYNEQFF. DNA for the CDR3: TGTGCCAGCAGCCAAAGGGACTACCTCTACAATGAGCAGTTCTTC.

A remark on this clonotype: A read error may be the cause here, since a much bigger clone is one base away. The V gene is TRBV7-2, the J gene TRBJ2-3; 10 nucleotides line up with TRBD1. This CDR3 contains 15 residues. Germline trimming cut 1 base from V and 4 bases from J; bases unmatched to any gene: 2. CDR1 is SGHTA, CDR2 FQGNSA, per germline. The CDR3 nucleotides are TGTGCCAGCAGCTTAGGCGGGACAGGGGCAGATACGCAGTATTTT. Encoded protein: CASSLGGTGADTQYF. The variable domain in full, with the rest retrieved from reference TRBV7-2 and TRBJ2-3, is GAGVSQSPSNKVTEKGKDVELRCDPISGHTALYWYRQSLGQGLEFLIYFQGNSAPDKSGLPSDRFSAERTGGSVSTLTIQRTQQEDSAVYLCASSLGGTGADTQYFGPGTRLTVL.

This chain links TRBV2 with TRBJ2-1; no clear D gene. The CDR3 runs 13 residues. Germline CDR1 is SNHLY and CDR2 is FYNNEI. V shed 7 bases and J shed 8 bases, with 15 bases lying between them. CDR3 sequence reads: CASTETSFDEQFF. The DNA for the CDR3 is TGTGCCAGCACTGAGACGTCGTTCGATGAGCAGTTCTTC.

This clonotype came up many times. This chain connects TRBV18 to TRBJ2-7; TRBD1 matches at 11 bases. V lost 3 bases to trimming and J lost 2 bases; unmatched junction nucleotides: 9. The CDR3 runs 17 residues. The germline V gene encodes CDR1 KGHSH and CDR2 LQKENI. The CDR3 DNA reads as TGTGCCAGCTCACCTGCGGACAGGGGGCTCCTCGCCTACGAGCAGTACTTC. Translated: CASSPADRGLLAYEQYF. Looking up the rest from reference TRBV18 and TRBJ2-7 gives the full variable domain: NAGVMQNPRHLVRRRGQEARLRCSPMKGHSHVYWYRQLPEEGLKFMVYLQKENIIDESGMPKERFSAEFPKEGPSILRIQQVVRGDSAAYFCASSPADRGLLAYEQYFGPGTRLTVT.

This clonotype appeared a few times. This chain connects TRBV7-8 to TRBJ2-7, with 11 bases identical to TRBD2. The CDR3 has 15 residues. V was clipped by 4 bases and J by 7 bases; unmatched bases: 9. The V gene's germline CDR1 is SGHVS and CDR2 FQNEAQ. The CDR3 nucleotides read TGTGCCAGCAGCTCCGGACTAGCGGGTGTAAATGAGCAGTACTTC. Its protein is CASSSGLAGVNEQYF.

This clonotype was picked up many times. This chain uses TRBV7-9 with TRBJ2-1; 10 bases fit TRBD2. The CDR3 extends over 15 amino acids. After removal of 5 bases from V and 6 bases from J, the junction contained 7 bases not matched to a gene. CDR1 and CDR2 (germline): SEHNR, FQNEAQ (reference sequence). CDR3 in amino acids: CASSPGLAGVNEQFF. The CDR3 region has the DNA TGTGCCAGCAGCCCCGGGCTAGCGGGAGTCAATGAGCAGTTCTTC.

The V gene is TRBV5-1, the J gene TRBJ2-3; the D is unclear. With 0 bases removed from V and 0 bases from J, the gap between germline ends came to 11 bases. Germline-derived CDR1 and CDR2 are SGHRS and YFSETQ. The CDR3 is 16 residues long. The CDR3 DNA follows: TGCGCCAGCAGCTTGGCTACAAAGACTAGCACAGATACGCAGTATTTT. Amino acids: CASSLATKTSTDTQYF.

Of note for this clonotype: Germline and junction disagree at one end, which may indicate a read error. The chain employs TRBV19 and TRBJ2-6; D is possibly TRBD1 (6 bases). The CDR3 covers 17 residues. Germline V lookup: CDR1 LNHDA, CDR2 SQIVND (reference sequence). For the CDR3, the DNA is TGTGCCAGTAGTATGGGCAGGGGAGAGGCTGGGGCCAACGTCCTGGCTTTC. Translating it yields CASSMGRGEAGANVLAF.

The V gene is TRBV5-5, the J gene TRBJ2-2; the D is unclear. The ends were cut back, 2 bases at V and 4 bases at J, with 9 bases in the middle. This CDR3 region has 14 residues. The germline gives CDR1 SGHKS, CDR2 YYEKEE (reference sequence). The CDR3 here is CASSLARTTGELFF. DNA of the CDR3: TGTGCCAGCAGCTTAGCAAGGACCACCGGGGAGCTGTTTTTT.

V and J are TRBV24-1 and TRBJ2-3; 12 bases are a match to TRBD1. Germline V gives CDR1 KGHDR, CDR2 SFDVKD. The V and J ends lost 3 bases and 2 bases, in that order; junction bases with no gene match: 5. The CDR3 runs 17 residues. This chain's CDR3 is CATSDRGTGGYTDTQYF. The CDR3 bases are TGTGCCACCAGTGATCGTGGGACAGGGGGCTACACAGATACGCAGTATTTT.

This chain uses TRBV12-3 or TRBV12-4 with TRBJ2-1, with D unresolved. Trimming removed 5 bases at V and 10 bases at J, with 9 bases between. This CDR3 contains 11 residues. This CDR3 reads CASSLRLEQFF. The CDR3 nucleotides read TGTGCCAGCAGTCTCCGACTCGAGCAGTTCTTC.

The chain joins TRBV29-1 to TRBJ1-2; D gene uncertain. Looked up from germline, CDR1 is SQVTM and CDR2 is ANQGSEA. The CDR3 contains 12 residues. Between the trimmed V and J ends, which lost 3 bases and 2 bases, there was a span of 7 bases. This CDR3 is CSVELPNYGYTF. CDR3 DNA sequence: TGCAGCGTTGAGTTGCCCAACTATGGCTACACCTTC.

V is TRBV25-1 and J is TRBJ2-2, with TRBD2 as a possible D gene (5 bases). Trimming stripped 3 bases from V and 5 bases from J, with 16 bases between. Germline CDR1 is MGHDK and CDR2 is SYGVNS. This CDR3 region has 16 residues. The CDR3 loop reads CASSDYGSSGTGELFF. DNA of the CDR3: TGTGCCAGCAGTGATTATGGGAGCTCTGGGACCGGGGAGCTGTTTTTT. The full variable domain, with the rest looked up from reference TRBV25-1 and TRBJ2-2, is EADIYQTPRYLVIGTGKKITLECSQTMGHDKMYWYQQDPGMELHLIHYSYGVNSTEKGDLSSESTVSRIRTEHFPLTLESARPSHTSQYLCASSDYGSSGTGELFFGEGSRLTVL.

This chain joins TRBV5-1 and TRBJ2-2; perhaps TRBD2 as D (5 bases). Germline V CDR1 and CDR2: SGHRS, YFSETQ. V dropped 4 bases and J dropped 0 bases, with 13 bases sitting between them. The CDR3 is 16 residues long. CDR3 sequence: CASSASGPTNTGELFF. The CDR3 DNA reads TGCGCCAGCAGCGCCAGCGGTCCAACGAACACCGGGGAGCTGTTTTTT.

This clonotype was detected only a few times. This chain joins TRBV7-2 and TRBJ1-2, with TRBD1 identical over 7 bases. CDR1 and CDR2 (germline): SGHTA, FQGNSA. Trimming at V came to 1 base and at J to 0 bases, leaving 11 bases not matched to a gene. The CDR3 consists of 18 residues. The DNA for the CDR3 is TGTGCCAGCAGCTTAGTTGTATCCATAGGACAGGCTAACTATGGCTACACCTTC. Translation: CASSLVVSIGQANYGYTF.

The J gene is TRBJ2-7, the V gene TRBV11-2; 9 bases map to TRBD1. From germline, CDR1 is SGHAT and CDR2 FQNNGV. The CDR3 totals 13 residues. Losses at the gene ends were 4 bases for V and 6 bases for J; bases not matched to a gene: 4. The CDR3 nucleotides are TGTGCCAGCAGCTCGGACAGGGGAATCGAGCAGTACTTC. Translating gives CASSSDRGIEQYF.

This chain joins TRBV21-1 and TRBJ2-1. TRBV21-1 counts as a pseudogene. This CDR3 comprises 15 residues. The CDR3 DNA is TGTGCCAGCAGCAAGTCACAGAGCTCCTACAATGAGCAGTTCTTC. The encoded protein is CASSKSQSSYNEQFF.

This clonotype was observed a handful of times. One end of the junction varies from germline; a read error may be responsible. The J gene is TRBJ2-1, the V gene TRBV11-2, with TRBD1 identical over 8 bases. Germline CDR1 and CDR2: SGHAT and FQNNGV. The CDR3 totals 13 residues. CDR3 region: CASSVDRQGTSIF. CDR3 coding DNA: TGTGCCAGCAGCGTAGACCGACAGGGGACGTCGATCTTC. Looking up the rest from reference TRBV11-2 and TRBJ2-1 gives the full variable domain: EAGVAQSPRYKIIEKRQSVAFWCNPISGHATLYWYQQILGQGPKLLIQFQNNGVVDDSQLPKDRFSAERLKGVDSTLKIQPAKLEDSAVYLCASSVDRQGTSIFGPGTRLTVL.